This T cell receptor beta chain appears in the sequencing data of a study of T cell repertoires in cytomegalovirus infection. Study at large: Shared public TCR beta signatures pointed to both CMV infection and a matching HLA type. Points from the study as a whole: In two of eight donors, the top clonotype was HLA-C-restricted CMV-specific.

This clonotype was recorded only once. Its antigen is as yet unknown. Trimming took 0 bases from V and 0 from J, leaving 10 bases between them. Germline CDR1 SGHDT, CDR2 YYEEEE. There are 16 residues in the CDR3. Via MiXCR, TCRdb re-called the reads, giving one row per CDR3 protein. The sample has about 230,000 distinct CDR3 sequences; roughly 22% are singletons. The receptor comes from a human donor in good health (CMV status not recorded). Some clones in this sample may be carry-over from other donors' samples. Input material: CD8+ T cells from PBMCs. This chain joins TRBV5-6 and TRBJ2-1, with a possible D match to TRBD1 (5 bases). The CDR3 bases are TGTGCCAGCAGCTTGGCCGCCAGGGTCTCCTACAATGAGCAGTTCTTC. Protein: CASSLAARVSYNEQFF.